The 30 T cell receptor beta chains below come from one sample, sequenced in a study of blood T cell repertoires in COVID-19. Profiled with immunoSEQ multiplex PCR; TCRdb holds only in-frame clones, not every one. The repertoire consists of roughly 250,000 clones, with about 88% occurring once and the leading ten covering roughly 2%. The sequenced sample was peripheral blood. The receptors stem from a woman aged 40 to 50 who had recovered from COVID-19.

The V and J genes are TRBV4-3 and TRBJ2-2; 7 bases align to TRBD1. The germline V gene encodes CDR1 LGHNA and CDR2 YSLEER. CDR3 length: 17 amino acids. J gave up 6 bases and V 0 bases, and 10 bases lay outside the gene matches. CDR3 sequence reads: CASSQDRGMRWAGELFF. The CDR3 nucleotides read TGCGCCAGCAGCCAAGACAGGGGGATGCGGTGGGCCGGGGAGCTGTTTTTT.

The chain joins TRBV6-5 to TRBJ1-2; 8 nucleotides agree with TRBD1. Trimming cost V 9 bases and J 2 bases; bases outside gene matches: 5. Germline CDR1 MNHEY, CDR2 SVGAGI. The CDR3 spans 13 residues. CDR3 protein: CASRTGKNYGYTF. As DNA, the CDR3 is TGTGCCAGTAGGACAGGGAAGAACTATGGCTACACCTTC.

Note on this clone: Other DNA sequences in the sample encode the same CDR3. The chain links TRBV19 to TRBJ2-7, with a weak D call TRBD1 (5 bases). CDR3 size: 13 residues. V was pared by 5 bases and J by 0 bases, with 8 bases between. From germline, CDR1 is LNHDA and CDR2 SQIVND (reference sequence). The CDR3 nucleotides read TGTGCCAGTAGTCCTGACAGCTCCTACGAGCAGTACTTC. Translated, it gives CASSPDSSYEQYF.

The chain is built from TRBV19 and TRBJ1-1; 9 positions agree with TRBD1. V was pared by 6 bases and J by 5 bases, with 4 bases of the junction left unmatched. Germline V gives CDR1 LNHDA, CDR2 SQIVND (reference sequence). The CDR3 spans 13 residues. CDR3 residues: CASRRTGVTEAFF. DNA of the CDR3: TGTGCCAGTAGACGGACAGGGGTGACTGAAGCTTTCTTT. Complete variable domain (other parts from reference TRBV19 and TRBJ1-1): DGGITQSPKYLFRKEGQNVTLSCEQNLNHDAMYWYRQDPGQGLRLIYYSQIVNDFQKGDIAEGYSVSREKKESFPLTVTSAQKNPTAFYLCASRRTGVTEAFFGQGTRLTVV.

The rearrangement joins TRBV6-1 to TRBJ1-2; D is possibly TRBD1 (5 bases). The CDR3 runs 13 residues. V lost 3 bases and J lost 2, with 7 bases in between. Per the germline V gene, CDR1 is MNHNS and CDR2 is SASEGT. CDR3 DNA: TGTGCCAGCAGTGAGGGGCTGAACTATGGCTACACCTTC. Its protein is CASSEGLNYGYTF.

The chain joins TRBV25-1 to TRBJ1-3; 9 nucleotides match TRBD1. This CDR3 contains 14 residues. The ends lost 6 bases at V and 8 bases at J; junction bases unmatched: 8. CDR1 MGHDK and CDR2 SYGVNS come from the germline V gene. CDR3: CASRAWDRVDTIYF. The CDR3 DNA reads TGTGCCAGCAGAGCTTGGGACAGGGTGGACACCATATATTTT. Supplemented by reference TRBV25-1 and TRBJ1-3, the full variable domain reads EADIYQTPRYLVIGTGKKITLECSQTMGHDKMYWYQQDPGMELHLIHYSYGVNSTEKGDLSSESTVSRIRTEHFPLTLESARPSHTSQYLCASRAWDRVDTIYFGEGSWLTVV.

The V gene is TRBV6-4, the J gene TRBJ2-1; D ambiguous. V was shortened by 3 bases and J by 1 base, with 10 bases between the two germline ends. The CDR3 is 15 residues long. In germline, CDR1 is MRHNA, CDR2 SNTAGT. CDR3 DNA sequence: TGTGCCAGCAGTGAGTATCGAGTTTCCTACAATGAGCAGTTCTTC. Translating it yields CASSEYRVSYNEQFF.

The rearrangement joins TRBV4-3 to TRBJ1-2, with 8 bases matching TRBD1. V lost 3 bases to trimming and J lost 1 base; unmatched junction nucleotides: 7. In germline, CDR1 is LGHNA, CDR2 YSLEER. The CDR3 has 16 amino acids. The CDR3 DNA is TGCGCCAGCAGCCACTCCGGACAGGGCATTAACTATGGCTACACCTTC. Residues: CASSHSGQGINYGYTF.

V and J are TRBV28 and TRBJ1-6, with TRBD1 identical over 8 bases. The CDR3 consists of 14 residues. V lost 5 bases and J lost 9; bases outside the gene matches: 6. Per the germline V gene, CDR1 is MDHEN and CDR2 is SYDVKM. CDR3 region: CASSPQDRVSPLHF. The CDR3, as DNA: TGTGCCAGCAGTCCCCAGGACAGGGTTTCACCCCTCCACTTT.

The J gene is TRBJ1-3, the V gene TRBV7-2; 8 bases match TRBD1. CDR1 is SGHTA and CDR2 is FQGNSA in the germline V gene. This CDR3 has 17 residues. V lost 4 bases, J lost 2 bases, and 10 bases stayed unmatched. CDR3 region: CASSSGTGRQAGNTIYF. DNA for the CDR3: TGTGCCAGCAGCTCCGGGACAGGTCGACAGGCTGGAAACACCATATATTTT.

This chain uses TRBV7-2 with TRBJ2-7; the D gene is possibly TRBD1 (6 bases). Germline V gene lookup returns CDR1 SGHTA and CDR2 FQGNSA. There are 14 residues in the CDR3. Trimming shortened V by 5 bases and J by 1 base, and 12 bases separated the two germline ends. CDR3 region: CASSPRDISYEQYF. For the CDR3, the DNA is TGTGCCAGCAGCCCGAGGGACATTTCCTACGAGCAGTACTTC.

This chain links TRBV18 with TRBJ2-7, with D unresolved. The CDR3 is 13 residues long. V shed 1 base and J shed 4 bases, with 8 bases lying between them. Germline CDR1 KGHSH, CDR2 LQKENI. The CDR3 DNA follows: TGTGCCAGCTCACCACGAGATTATTACGAGCAGTACTTC. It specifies CASSPRDYYEQYF.

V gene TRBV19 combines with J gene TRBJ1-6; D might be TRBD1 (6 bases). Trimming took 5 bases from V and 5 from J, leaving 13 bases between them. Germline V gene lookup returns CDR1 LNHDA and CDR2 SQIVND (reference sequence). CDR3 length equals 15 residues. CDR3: CASSVLDRNNSPLHF. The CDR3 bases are TGTGCCAGTAGTGTCCTGGACAGAAATAATTCACCCCTCCACTTT. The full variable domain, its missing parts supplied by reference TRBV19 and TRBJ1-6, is DGGITQSPKYLFRKEGQNVTLSCEQNLNHDAMYWYRQDPGQGLRLIYYSQIVNDFQKGDIAEGYSVSREKKESFPLTVTSAQKNPTAFYLCASSVLDRNNSPLHFGNGTRLTVT.

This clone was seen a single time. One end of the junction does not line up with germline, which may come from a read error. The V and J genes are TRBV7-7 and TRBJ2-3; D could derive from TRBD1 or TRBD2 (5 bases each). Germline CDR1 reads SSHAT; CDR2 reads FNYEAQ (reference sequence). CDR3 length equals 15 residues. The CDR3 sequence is CASSLAGSLTDTQYF. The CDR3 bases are TGTGCTAGCAGCTTAGCAGGGAGCTTAACAGATACGCAGTATTTT.

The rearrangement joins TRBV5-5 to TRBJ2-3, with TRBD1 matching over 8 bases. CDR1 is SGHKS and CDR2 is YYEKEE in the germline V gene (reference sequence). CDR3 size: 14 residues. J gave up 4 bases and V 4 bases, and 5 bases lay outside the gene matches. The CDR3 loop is CASSLGQAPDTQYF. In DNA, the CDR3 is TGTGCCAGCAGCCTGGGACAGGCGCCAGATACGCAGTATTTT.

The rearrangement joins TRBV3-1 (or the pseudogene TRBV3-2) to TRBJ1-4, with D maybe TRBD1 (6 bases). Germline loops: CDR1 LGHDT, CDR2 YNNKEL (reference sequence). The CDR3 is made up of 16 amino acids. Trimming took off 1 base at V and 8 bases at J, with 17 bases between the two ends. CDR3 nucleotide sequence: TGTGCCAGCAGCCAAGGATCTGGGGGCAGGCGAGAAAAACTGTTTTTT. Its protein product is CASSQGSGGRREKLFF.

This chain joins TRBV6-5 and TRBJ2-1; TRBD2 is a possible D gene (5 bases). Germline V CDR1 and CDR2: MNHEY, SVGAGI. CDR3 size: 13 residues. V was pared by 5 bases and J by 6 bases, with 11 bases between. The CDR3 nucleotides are TGTGCCAGCAGTCTCGTTAGCGTCAATGAGCAGTTCTTC. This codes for CASSLVSVNEQFF.

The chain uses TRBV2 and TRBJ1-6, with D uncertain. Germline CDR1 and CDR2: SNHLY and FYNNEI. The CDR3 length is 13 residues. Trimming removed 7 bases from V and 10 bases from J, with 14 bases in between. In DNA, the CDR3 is TGTGCCAGCACGTCTCAAACGAGGTCACCCCTCCACTTT. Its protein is CASTSQTRSPLHF.

The CDR3 here is CATSRGGGENIQYF. The CDR3, as DNA: TGTGCCACCAGCAGAGGAGGGGGCGAAAACATTCAGTACTTC. The rearrangement uses TRBV15 and TRBJ2-4; the match to TRBD1 covers 7 bases. V was clipped by 1 base and J by 5 bases; unmatched bases: 2. The length of the CDR3 is 14 residues. CDR1 is LNHNV and CDR2 is YYDKDF in the germline V gene (reference sequence).

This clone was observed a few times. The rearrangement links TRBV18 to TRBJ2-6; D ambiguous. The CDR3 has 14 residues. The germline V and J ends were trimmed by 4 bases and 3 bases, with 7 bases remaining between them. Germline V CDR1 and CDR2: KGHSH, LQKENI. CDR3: CASSRSSGANVLTF. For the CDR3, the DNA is TGTGCCAGCTCACGCTCGAGTGGGGCCAACGTCCTGACTTTC.

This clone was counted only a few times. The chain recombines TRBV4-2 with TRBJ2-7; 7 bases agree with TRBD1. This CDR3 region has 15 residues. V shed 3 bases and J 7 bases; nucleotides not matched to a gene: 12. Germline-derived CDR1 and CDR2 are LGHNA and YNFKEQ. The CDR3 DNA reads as TGTGCCAGCAGCCAGTACCGGGACAGAGTCTCTGAGCAGTACTTC. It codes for CASSQYRDRVSEQYF.

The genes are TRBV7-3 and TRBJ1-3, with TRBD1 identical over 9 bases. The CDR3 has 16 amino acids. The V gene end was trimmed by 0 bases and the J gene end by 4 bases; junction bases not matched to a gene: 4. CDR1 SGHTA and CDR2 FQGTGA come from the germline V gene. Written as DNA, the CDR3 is TGTGCCAGCAGCTTAACCCCCGGGACAGGGGGAAACACCATATATTTT. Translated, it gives CASSLTPGTGGNTIYF.

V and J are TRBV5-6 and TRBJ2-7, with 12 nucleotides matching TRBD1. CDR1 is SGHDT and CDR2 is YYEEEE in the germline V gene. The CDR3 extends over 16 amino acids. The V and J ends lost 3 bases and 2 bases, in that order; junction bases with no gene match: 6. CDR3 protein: CASSWDRGQITYEQYF. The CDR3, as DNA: TGTGCCAGCAGCTGGGACAGGGGGCAAATAACCTACGAGCAGTACTTC. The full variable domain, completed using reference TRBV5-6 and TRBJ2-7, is DAGVTQSPTHLIKTRGQQVTLRCSPKSGHDTVSWYQQALGQGPQFIFQYYEEEERQRGNFPDRFSGHQFPNYSSELNVNALLLGDSALYLCASSWDRGQITYEQYFGPGTRLTVT.

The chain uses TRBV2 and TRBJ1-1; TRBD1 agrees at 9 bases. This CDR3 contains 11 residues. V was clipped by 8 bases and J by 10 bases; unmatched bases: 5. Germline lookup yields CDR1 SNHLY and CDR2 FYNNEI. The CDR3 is CASHPDRGAFF. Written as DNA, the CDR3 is TGTGCCAGCCACCCGGACAGGGGAGCTTTCTTT.

The CDR3 region has the DNA TGTGCCAGCAGCTTGTACAGACAAACCGGGGAGCTGTTTTTT. This codes for CASSLYRQTGELFF. The rearrangement links TRBV7-3 to TRBJ2-2; D gene uncertain. Trimming took 3 bases from V and 5 from J, leaving 10 bases between them. The V gene's germline CDR1 is SGHTA and CDR2 FQGTGA. The CDR3 contains 14 residues.

The CDR3 nucleotides are TGTGCCAGCAGTTACAGTGCCGGGACAGCCCTCTACGAGCAGTACTTC. This codes for CASSYSAGTALYEQYF. The chain combines TRBV6-5 with TRBJ2-7; 7 bases map to TRBD1. V gave up 2 bases and J gave up 3 bases; unmatched junction bases: 10. The germline V gene encodes CDR1 MNHEY and CDR2 SVGAGI. The CDR3 loop spans 16 amino acids.

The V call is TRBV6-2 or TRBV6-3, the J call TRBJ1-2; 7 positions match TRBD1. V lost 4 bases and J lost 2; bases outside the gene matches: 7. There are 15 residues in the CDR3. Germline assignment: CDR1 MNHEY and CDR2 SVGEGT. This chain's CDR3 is CASSLQMGQNYGYTF. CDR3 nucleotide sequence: TGTGCCAGCAGTTTACAAATGGGACAGAACTATGGCTACACCTTC.

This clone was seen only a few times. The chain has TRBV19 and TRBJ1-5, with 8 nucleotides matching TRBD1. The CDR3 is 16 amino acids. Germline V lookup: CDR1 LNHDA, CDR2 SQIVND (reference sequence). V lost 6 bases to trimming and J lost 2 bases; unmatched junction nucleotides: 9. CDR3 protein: CASRGRQTGGNQPQHF. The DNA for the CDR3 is TGTGCCAGTAGAGGTCGACAGACAGGGGGCAATCAGCCCCAGCATTTT. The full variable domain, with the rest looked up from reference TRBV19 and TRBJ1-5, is DGGITQSPKYLFRKEGQNVTLSCEQNLNHDAMYWYRQDPGQGLRLIYYSQIVNDFQKGDIAEGYSVSREKKESFPLTVTSAQKNPTAFYLCASRGRQTGGNQPQHFGDGTRLSIL.

The CDR3 DNA reads as TGTGCCAGCAGGACGACAGGGGGCGGGGTTGAGCAGTTCTTC. This sequence encodes CASRTTGGGVEQFF. The J gene is TRBJ2-1, the V gene TRBV13; the match to TRBD1 covers 10 bases. Germline V gene lookup returns CDR1 PRHDT and CDR2 FYEKMQ (reference sequence). The length of the CDR3 is 14 residues. V lost 6 bases and J lost 9; bases outside the gene matches: 8.

This chain's CDR3 is CASSPGQGGGYGYTF. Written as DNA, the CDR3 is TGCGCCAGCAGCCCAGGACAGGGCGGAGGCTATGGCTACACCTTC. The chain employs TRBV5-1 and TRBJ1-2, with 8 bases identical to TRBD1. Trimming removed 4 bases from V and 4 bases from J; junction bases left unmatched: 9. Germline CDR1 is SGHRS and CDR2 is YFSETQ. CDR3 length: 15 residues.